Only a few counts were recorded for the clone carrying this T cell receptor beta chain. These data come from a study of technical replicates of blood from a handful of donors. The method was immunoSEQ multiplex PCR; TCRdb's version includes in-frame clones alone and lacks a portion of them. The sample lists about 59,000 clones, approximately 87% occurring once. Trimming cost V 3 bases and J 5 bases, with 11 bases left between them. CDR3 length: 13 amino acids. The germline gives CDR1 KGHSH, CDR2 LQKENI. Sequencing was done on a sample of PBMCs. The chain couples TRBV18 to TRBJ2-7, with no clear D. This TCR was recovered from a human donor in good health. Some clones in this sample may be carry-over from other donors' samples. The CDR3 sequence: CASSPYGSDEQYF. CDR3 nucleotides: TGTGCCAGCTCACCCTACGGGTCAGACGAGCAGTACTTC.